This is a list of T cell receptor beta chains from one sample in a study of blood T cell repertoires in COVID-19. Measured with immunoSEQ multiplex PCR; TCRdb has only the in-frame clones, and not every one. Counted here are around 250,000 clones, around 83% occurring once; the ten biggest clones make up less than 3.5%. Sequencing used peripheral blood. These receptors were obtained from a woman between 18 and 29 years old with acute or convalescent COVID-19. Both conserved end residues are part of each CDR3.

j_call: TRBJ2-7; v_call: TRBV6-1; cdr3_aa: CASSDRLAFYEQYF
j_call: TRBJ2-3; v_call: TRBV28; cdr3_aa: CASSSRLAVSTDTQYF
j_call: TRBJ1-1; v_call: TRBV29-1; cdr3_aa: CSVRGQGNTEAFF
j_call: TRBJ1-5; v_call: TRBV7-2; cdr3_aa: CASSYYSNQPQHF
j_call: TRBJ2-7; v_call: TRBV19; cdr3_aa: CASSMIQGHEQYF
j_call: TRBJ2-3; v_call: TRBV5-5; cdr3_aa: CASSLEGLAGVTQYF
j_call: TRBJ2-7; v_call: TRBV18; cdr3_aa: CASSPDSTYEQYF
j_call: TRBJ2-7; v_call: TRBV27; cdr3_aa: CASSPLQGAYEQYF
j_call: TRBJ1-2; v_call: TRBV5-4; cdr3_aa: CASSLGGHSNYGYTF
j_call: TRBJ2-7; v_call: TRBV18; cdr3_aa: CASSPGLAGSEQYF
j_call: TRBJ2-7; v_call: TRBV14; cdr3_aa: CASSPFILGLAGVIHEQYF
j_call: TRBJ1-2; v_call: TRBV7-9; cdr3_aa: CASSYGQGAKNGYTF
j_call: TRBJ2-3; v_call: TRBV19; cdr3_aa: CATRGGSGSPTDTQYF
j_call: TRBJ1-5; v_call: TRBV20-1; cdr3_aa: CSASTGQVSNQPQHF
j_call: TRBJ1-6; v_call: TRBV6-4; cdr3_aa: CASRRQNNSPLHF
j_call: TRBJ1-1; v_call: TRBV11-2; cdr3_aa: CASSPRTGKAEAFF
j_call: TRBJ2-7; v_call: TRBV12-3/TRBV12-4; cdr3_aa: CASSLQGTYEQYF
j_call: TRBJ1-6; v_call: TRBV7-2; cdr3_aa: CASLQGAYNSPLHF
j_call: TRBJ1-3; v_call: TRBV7-9; cdr3_aa: CASSETGTGYSGNTIYF
j_call: TRBJ2-1; v_call: TRBV24-1; cdr3_aa: CATSDLSSAGYNEQFF
j_call: TRBJ2-3; v_call: TRBV13; cdr3_aa: CASSSATSFPDTQYF
j_call: TRBJ2-7; v_call: TRBV27; cdr3_aa: CASSPGTAWYYEQYF
j_call: TRBJ2-1; v_call: TRBV28; cdr3_aa: CASSPTTSATYNEQFF
j_call: TRBJ1-6; v_call: TRBV10-2; cdr3_aa: CASSETTGNTPLHF
j_call: TRBJ2-5; v_call: TRBV5-1; cdr3_aa: CASSPRLAGEGETQYF
j_call: TRBJ1-4; v_call: TRBV30; cdr3_aa: CAGTGSANEKLFF
j_call: TRBJ1-2; v_call: TRBV19; cdr3_aa: CASSIDGRYGYTF
j_call: TRBJ1-5; v_call: TRBV6-5; cdr3_aa: CASSYPTVGNQPQHF
j_call: TRBJ2-5; v_call: TRBV5-4; cdr3_aa: CASSLDVGVRGETQYF
j_call: TRBJ1-3; v_call: TRBV29-1; cdr3_aa: CSAVGQGGGNTIYF
j_call: TRBJ2-7; v_call: TRBV15; cdr3_aa: CATSRDSSGTYEQYF
j_call: TRBJ1-1; v_call: TRBV28; cdr3_aa: CASTGGVTEAFF
j_call: TRBJ2-3; v_call: TRBV5-5; cdr3_aa: CASSLGVLSTDTQYF
j_call: TRBJ1-1; v_call: TRBV6-5; cdr3_aa: CASRGTGGATEAFF